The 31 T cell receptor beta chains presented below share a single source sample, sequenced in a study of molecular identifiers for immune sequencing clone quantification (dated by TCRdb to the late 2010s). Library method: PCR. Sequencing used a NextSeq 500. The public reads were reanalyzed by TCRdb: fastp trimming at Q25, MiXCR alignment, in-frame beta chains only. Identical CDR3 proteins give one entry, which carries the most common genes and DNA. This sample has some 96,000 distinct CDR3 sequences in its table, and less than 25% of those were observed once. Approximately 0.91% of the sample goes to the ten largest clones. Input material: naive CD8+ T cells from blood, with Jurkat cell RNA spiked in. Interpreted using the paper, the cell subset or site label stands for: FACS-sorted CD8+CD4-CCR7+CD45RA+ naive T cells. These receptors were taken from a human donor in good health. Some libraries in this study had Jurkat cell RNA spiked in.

Here the CDR3 reads CSASSEWVYGETQYF. The CDR3 nucleotides read TGCAGTGCGTCGTCAGAGTGGGTTTATGGGGAGACCCAGTACTTC. The rearrangement links TRBV20-1 to TRBJ2-5; D not resolved. The CDR3 contains 15 residues. Germline loops: CDR1 DFQATT, CDR2 SNEGSKA (reference sequence). Trimming took 6 bases from V and 5 from J, leaving 22 bases between them.

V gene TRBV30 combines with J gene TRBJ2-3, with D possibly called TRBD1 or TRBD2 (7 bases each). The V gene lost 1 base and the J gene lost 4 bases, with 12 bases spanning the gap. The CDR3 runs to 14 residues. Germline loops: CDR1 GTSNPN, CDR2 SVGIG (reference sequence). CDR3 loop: CAWSGQGGADTQYF. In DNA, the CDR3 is TGTGCCTGGAGTGGACAGGGAGGGGCAGATACGCAGTATTTT.

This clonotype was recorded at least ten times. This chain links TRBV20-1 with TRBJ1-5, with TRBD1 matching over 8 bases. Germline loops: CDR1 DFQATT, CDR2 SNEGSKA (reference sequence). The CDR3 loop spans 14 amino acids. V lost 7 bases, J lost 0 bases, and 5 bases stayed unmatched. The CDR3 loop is CSVGTGHSNQPQHF. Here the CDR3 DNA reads TGCAGTGTCGGGACAGGTCATAGCAATCAGCCCCAGCATTTT.

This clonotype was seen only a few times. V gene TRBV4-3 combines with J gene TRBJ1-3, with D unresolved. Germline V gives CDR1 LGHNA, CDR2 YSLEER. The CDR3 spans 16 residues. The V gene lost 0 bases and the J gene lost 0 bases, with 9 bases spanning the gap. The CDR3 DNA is TGCGCCAGCAGCCAAGACCGCTTCCTCTCTGGAAACACCATATATTTT. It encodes CASSQDRFLSGNTIYF.

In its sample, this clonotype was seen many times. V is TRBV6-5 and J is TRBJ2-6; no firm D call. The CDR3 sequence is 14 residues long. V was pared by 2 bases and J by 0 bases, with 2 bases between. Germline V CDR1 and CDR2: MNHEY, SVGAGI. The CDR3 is CASSYVSGANVLTF. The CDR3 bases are TGTGCCAGCAGTTACGTCTCTGGGGCCAACGTCCTGACTTTC.

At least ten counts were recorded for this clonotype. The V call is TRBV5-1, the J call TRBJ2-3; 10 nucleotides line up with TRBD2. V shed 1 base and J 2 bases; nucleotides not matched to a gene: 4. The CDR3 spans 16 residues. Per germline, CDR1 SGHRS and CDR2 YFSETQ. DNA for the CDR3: TGCGCCAGCAGCTTGACGGGACTAGCGCACACAGATACGCAGTATTTT. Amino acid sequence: CASSLTGLAHTDTQYF.

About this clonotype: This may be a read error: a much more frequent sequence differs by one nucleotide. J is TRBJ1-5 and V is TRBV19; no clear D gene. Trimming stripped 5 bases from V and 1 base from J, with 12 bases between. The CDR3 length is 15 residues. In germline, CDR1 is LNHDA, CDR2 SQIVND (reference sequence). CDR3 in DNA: TGTGCCAGTAGTCCAGCGACCGGGAGCAATCAGCCCCAGCATTTT. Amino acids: CASSPATGSNQPQHF.

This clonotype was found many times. The chain's CDR3 is CASSLARDGSNYGYTF. For the CDR3, the DNA is TGTGCCAGCAGCTTAGCCCGGGACGGATCTAACTATGGCTACACCTTC. The chain has TRBV7-6 and TRBJ1-2, with D maybe TRBD1 (5 bases). From germline, CDR1 is SGHVS and CDR2 FNYEAQ. This CDR3 comprises 16 residues. Trimming shortened V by 0 bases and J by 0 bases, and 11 bases separated the two germline ends.

CDR3 amino acids: CASSLLGGPEQFF. CDR3 coding DNA: TGTGCCAGCAGCTTACTCGGGGGCCCTGAGCAGTTCTTC. The V call is TRBV7-2, the J call TRBJ2-1; the D gene could be TRBD1 or TRBD2 (6 bases each). V was pared by 2 bases and J by 9 bases, with 11 bases between. Germline assignment: CDR1 SGHTA and CDR2 FQGNSA. The CDR3 contains 13 residues.

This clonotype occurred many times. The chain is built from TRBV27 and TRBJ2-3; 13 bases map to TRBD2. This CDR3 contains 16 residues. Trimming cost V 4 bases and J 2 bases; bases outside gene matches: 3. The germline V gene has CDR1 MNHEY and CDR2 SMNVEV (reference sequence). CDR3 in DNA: TGTGCCAGCAGTTCGGGACTAGCGGGGCTCACAGATACGCAGTATTTT. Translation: CASSSGLAGLTDTQYF.

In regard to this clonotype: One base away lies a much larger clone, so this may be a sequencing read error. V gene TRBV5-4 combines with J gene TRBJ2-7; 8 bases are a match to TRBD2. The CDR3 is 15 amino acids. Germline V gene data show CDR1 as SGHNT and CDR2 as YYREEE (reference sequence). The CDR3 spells CTSSLGLAYAYEQYF. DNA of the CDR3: TGTACCAGCAGCTTAGGACTAGCCTACGCCTACGAGCAGTACTTC.

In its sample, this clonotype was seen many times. The CDR3 bases are TGTGCCAGCAGTGACAGGGGGCCCTACAATGAGCAGTTCTTC. Its protein is CASSDRGPYNEQFF. The chain employs TRBV25-1 and TRBJ2-1; 8 bases line up with TRBD1. The V gene's germline CDR1 is MGHDK and CDR2 SYGVNS. The CDR3 length is 14 residues. The V and J ends lost 3 bases and 2 bases, in that order; junction bases with no gene match: 0.

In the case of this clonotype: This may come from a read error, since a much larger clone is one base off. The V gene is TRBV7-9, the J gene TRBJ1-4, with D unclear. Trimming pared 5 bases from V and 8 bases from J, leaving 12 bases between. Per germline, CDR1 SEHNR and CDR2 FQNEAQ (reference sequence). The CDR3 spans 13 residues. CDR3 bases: TGTGCCAGCAGCCCATCCTTGGCAGAAAAACTGTTTTTT. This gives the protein CASSPSLAEKLFF.

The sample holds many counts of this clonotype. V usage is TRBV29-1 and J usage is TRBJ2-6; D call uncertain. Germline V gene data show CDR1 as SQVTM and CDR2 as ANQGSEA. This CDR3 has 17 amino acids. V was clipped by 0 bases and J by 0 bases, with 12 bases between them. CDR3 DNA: TGCAGCGTTGAAGATCCGGGTGGAAACTCTGGGGCCAACGTCCTGACTTTC. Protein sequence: CSVEDPGGNSGANVLTF. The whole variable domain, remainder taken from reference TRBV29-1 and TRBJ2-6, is SAVISQKPSRDICQRGTSLTIQCQVDSQVTMMFWYRQQPGQSLTLIATANQGSEATYESGFVIDKFPISRPNLTFSTLTVSNMSPEDSSIYLCSVEDPGGNSGANVLTFGAGSRLTVL.

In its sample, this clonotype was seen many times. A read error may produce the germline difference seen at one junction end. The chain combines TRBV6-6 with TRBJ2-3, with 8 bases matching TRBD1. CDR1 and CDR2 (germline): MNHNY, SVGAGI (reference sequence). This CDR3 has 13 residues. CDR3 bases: TGTGCCAGCATCGGGACAGGCACCGATACGCAGTATTTT. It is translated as CASIGTGTDTQYF.

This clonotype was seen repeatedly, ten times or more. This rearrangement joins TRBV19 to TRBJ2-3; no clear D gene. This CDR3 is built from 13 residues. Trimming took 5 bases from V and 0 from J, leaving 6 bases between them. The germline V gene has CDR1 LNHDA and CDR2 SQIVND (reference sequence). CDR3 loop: CASSPASTDTQYF. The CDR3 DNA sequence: TGTGCCAGTAGTCCGGCTAGCACAGATACGCAGTATTTT.

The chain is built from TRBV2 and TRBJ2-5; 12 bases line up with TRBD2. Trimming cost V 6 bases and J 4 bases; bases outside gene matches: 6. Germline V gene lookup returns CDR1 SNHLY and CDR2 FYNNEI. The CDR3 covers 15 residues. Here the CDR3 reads CASRWTSGESETQYF. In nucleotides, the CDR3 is TGTGCCAGCAGGTGGACTAGCGGGGAGTCAGAGACCCAGTACTTC.

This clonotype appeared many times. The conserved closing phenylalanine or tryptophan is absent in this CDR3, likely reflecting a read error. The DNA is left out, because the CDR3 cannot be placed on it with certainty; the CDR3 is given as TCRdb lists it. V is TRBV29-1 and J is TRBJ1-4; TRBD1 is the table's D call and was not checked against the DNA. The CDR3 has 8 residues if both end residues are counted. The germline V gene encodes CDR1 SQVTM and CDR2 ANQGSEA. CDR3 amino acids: CSVFKGSG.

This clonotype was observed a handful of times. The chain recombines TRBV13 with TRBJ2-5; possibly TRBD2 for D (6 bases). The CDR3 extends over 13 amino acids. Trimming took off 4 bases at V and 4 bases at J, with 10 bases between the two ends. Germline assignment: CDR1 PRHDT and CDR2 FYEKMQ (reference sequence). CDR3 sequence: CASSYDGGETQYF. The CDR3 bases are TGTGCCAGCAGCTACGACGGGGGAGAGACCCAGTACTTC.

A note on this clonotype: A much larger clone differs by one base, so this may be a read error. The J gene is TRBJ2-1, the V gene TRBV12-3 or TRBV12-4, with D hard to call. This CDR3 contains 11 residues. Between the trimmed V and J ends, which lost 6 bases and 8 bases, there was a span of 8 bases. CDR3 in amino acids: CASRLQHEQFF. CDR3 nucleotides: TGTGCCAGCAGGTTACAGCATGAGCAGTTCTTC.

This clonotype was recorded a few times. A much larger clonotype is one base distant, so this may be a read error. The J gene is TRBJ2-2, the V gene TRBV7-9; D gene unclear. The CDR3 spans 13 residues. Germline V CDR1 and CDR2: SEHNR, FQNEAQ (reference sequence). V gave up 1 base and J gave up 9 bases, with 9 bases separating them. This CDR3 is CASSLVPARELFF. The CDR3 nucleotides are TGTGCCAGCAGCTTAGTACCAGCCAGGGAGCTGTTTTTT. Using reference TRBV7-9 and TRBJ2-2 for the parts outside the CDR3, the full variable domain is DTGVSQNPRHKITKRGQNVTFRCDPISEHNRLYWYRQTLGQGPEFLTYFQNEAQLEKSRLLSDRFSAERPKGSFSTLEIQRTEQGDSAMYLCASSLVPARELFFGEGSRLTVL.

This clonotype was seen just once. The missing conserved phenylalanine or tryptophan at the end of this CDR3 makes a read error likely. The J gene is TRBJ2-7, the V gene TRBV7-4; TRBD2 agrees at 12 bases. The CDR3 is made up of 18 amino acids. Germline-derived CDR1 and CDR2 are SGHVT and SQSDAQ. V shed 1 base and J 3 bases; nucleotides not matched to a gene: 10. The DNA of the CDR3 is TGTGCCAGCAGCTTAGGTAGAGGACTAGCGGGGCCCATCTACGAGCAGTACTTA. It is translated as CASSLGRGLAGPIYEQYL.

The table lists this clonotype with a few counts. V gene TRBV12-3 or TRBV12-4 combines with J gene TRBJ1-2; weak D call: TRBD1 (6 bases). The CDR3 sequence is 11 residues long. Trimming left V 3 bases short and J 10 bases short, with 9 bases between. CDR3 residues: CASSFGGVYTF. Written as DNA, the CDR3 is TGTGCCAGCAGTTTTGGGGGCGTCTACACCTTC.

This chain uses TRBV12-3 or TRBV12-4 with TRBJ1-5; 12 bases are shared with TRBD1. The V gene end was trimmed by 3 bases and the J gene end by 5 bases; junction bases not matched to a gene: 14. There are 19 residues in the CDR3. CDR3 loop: CASSFFLGTGGTNDQPQHF. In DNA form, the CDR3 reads TGTGCCAGCAGTTTTTTTCTCGGGACAGGGGGCACCAATGATCAGCCCCAGCATTTT.

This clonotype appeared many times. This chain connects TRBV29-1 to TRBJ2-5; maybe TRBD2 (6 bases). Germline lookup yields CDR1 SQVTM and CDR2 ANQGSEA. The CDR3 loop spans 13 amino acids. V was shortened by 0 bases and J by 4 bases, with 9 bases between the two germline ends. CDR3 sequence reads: CSVEDGGVETQYF. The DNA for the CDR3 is TGCAGCGTTGAAGACGGCGGGGTAGAGACCCAGTACTTC.

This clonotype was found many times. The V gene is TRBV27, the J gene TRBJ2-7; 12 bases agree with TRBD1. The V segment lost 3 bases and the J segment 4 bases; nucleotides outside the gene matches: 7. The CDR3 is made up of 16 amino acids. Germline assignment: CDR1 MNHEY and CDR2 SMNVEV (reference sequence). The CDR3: CASSFAGTGGEYEQYF. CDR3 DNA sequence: TGTGCCAGCAGTTTCGCCGGGACAGGGGGCGAATACGAGCAGTACTTC.

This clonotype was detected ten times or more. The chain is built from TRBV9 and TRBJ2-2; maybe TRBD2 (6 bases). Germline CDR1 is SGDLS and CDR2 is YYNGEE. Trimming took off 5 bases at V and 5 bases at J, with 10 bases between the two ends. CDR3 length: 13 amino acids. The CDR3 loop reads CASSLEGTGELFF. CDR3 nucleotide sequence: TGTGCCAGCAGTCTGGAGGGGACCGGGGAGCTGTTTTTT.

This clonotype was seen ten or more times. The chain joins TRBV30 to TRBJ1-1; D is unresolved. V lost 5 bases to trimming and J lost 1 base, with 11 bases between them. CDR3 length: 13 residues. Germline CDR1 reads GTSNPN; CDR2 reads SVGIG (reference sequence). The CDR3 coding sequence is TGTGCCTGGGCGGACGGGCCGAACACTGAAGCTTTCTTT. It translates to CAWADGPNTEAFF. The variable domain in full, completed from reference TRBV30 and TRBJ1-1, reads SQTIHQWPATLVQPVGSPLSLECTVEGTSNPNLYWYRQAAGRGLQLLFYSVGIGQISSEVPQNLSASRPQDRQFILSSKKLLLSDSGFYLCAWADGPNTEAFFGQGTRLTVV.

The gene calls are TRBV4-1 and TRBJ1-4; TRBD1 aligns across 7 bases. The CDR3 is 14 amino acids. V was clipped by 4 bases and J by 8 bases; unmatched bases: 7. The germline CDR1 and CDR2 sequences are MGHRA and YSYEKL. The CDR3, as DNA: TGCGCCAGCAGCCCGGCCGGGACAGCCGAAAAACTGTTTTTT. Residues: CASSPAGTAEKLFF.

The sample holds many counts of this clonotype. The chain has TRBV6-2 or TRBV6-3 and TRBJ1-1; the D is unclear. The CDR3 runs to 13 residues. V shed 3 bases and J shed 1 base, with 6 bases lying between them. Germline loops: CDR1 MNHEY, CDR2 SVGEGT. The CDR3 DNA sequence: TGTGCCAGCAGTTATCTAGAGAACACTGAAGCTTTCTTT. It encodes CASSYLENTEAFF.

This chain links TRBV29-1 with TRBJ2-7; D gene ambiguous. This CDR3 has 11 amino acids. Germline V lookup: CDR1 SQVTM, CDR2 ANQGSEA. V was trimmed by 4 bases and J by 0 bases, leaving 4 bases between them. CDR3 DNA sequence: TGCAGCGTTGGGGCCTCCTACGAGCAGTACTTC. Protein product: CSVGASYEQYF.